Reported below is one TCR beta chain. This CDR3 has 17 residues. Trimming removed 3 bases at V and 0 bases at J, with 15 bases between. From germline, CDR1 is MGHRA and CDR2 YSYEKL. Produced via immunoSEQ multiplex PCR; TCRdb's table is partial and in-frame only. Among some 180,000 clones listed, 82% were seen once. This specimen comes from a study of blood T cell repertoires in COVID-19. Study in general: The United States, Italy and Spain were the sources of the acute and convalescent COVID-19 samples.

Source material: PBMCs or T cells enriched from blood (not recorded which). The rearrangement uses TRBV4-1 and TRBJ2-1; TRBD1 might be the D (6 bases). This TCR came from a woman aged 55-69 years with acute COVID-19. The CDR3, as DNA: TGCGCCAGCAGCCATCCCAGGGGACGCAGCTCCTACAATGAGCAGTTCTTC. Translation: CASSHPRGRSSYNEQFF.